This is a list of T cell receptor beta chains from one sample in a study of blood T cells in healthy people across ages. TCRdb reprocessed the 5' RACE reads via MiXCR and lists one record per CDR3 protein. The table includes about 2 million distinct CDR3 sequences, roughly 50% detected once. The sequencing sample was made of blood. Receptors were obtained from a woman between 40 and 55 years old in good health. CDR3s include the opening cysteine and the closing phenylalanine or tryptophan. A D gene is named only where the DNA matches it firmly. The size entry is marked missing in some rows and otherwise reads once, few, many or a size class.

v_call	clone_size	d_call	j_call	cdr3_nt	cdr3_aa
TRBV20-1	.	TRBD1	TRBJ1-5	TGCAGTGCCAACCGAGACAGGGCGGGTCAGCCCCAGCATTTT	CSANRDRAGQPQHF
TRBV7-9	.	.	TRBJ2-5	TGTGCCAGCAGCCTTTTTACGGAGGAAGAGACCCAGTACTTC	CASSLFTEEETQYF
TRBV20-1	.	.	TRBJ2-4	TGCAGTGCTAGAGATCCAAACATTCAGTACTTC	CSARDPNIQYF
TRBV24-1	.	TRBD1	TRBJ2-7	TGTGCCACCAGTGATTGGGGGACAGGGGGACTCTACGAGCAGTACTTC	CATSDWGTGGLYEQYF
TRBV20-1	.	.	TRBJ2-4	TGCAGTGCTAGTCGGGGATCAGCCAAAAACATTCAGTACTTC	CSASRGSAKNIQYF
TRBV4-3	.	.	TRBJ2-1	TGCGCCAGCAGCCAAGGTTTCGGCAGCTACAATGAGCAGTTCTTC	CASSQGFGSYNEQFF
TRBV6-2/TRBV6-3	.	TRBD1	TRBJ1-5	TGTGCCAGCAGTTACCAGACAGGGTTAAGAAGGAGCAATCAGCCCCAGCATTTT	CASSYQTGLRRSNQPQHF
TRBV11-3	.	.	TRBJ2-7	TGTGCCAGCAGCCATAACACAGTCGGTGAGGCTGAGCAGTACTTC	CASSHNTVGEAEQYF
TRBV15	.	TRBD1	TRBJ2-5	TGTGCCACCACCCAGAGAGGGACAGCTAGCGAGACCCAGTACTTC	CATTQRGTASETQYF
TRBV6-4	.	.	TRBJ2-7	TGTGCCAGCAGTGACCCTCAGGGGTTTATGACCTACGAGCAGTACTTC	CASSDPQGFMTYEQYF
TRBV5-1	.	.	TRBJ1-2	TGCGCCAGCAGCTTGGAGGGTCCATCGTATGGCTACACCTTC	CASSLEGPSYGYTF
TRBV6-2/TRBV6-3	.	TRBD1	TRBJ2-1	TGTGCCAGCATCCGCGACAGGGGGCAGACGAATGAGCAGTTCTTC	CASIRDRGQTNEQFF
TRBV2	.	.	TRBJ2-6	TGTGCCAGCAGTGAATACCGGGGAACTTACGGGGCCAACGTCCTGACTTTC	CASSEYRGTYGANVLTF
TRBV20-1	.	.	TRBJ2-5	TGCAGTGCTAGAGGGTTGGCGGGGTGGGGAGAGCAGTACTTC	CSARGLAGWGEQYF
TRBV4-1	.	.	TRBJ2-5	TGCGCCAGCAGCCAAACAGGGAGGGGAGAGACCCAGTACTTC	CASSQTGRGETQYF
TRBV29-1	.	.	TRBJ2-5	TGCAGCGTTGACGCAGGGACCGCAGAGACCCAGTACTTC	CSVDAGTAETQYF
TRBV7-2	.	TRBD2	TRBJ2-3	TGTGCCAGCAGCTTAGTACCTAGCGGGGCCCCTACGCAGTATTTT	CASSLVPSGAPTQYF
TRBV29-1	.	.	TRBJ1-4	TGCAGCGTTACAGCGGACAGTGCAACTAATGAAAAACTGTTTTTT	CSVTADSATNEKLFF
TRBV5-4	.	TRBD1	TRBJ2-3	TGTGCCAGCAGCCTCCGGGACAGGGTTTCGCCGCAGTATTTT	CASSLRDRVSPQYF
TRBV13	.	TRBD1	TRBJ2-1	TGTGCCAGCAGTTTTCCCTCCGGGACAGGGCACAATGAGCAGTTCTTC	CASSFPSGTGHNEQFF
TRBV15	few	.	TRBJ1-6	TGTGCCTCTCGATACTATAATTCACCCCTCCACTTT	CASRYYNSPLHF
TRBV6-6	.	.	TRBJ1-2	TGTGCCAGCAGTTCGCAAGGGGTCGGCTACACCTTC	CASSSQGVGYTF
TRBV7-2	.	TRBD2	TRBJ2-7	TGTGCCAGCAGCTTAGCGACGGGAGGGGTGGTCTTCGAGCAGTACTTC	CASSLATGGVVFEQYF
TRBV5-1	few	.	TRBJ2-1	TGCGCCAGCAAAGGGGGGAACTACAATGAGCAGTTCTTC	CASKGGNYNEQFF
TRBV7-2	.	TRBD2	TRBJ2-3	TGTGCCAGCAGCCTCCGACAGCGGGGGCGCACAGATACGCAGTATTTT	CASSLRQRGRTDTQYF
TRBV12-3/TRBV12-4	.	TRBD1	TRBJ2-2	TGTGCCAGCAGTTTGTATCAGGGGGCGGACACCGGGGAGCTGTTTTTT	CASSLYQGADTGELFF
TRBV6-5	.	TRBD1	TRBJ1-2	TGTGCCAGCAGTCGCCCCGGACAGGGAGTAGACTATGGCTACACCTTC	CASSRPGQGVDYGYTF
TRBV4-1	.	.	TRBJ2-6	TGCGCCAGCAGCCAAGCCTACTCACCTGGACTCCTGGAGGCCAACGTCCTGACTTTC	CASSQAYSPGLLEANVLTF
TRBV12-3/TRBV12-4	few	.	TRBJ1-2	TGTGCCAGCAGCACGGGGCTAGAGGGCTACACCTTC	CASSTGLEGYTF
TRBV10-3	.	.	TRBJ1-1	TGTGCCATCAGTGGGCCCCCGGGACAAGTGAACACTGAAGCTTTCTTT	CAISGPPGQVNTEAFF
TRBV5-6	.	.	TRBJ2-3	TGTGCCAGCAGCTTGGTTCAGGGTATGGCCACAGATACGCAGTATTTT	CASSLVQGMATDTQYF
TRBV2	.	.	TRBJ1-1	TGTGCCAGCAGTATGCGGCAGATGAACACTGAAGCTTTCTTT	CASSMRQMNTEAFF
TRBV5-1	few	.	TRBJ2-3	TGCGCCAGCACCTCTTTCAGTAGCACAGATACGCAGTATTTT	CASTSFSSTDTQYF
TRBV28	.	TRBD1	TRBJ2-5	TGTGCCAGCAGCCGTCGACAGGGGAGACAAGAGACCCAGTACTTC	CASSRRQGRQETQYF
TRBV29-1	.	TRBD1	TRBJ1-1	TGCAGCACCTGGACAGGGGGCACTGAAGCTTTCTTT	CSTWTGGTEAFF
TRBV5-8	few	.	TRBJ2-7	TGTGCCAGCAGCTTGGGGGACACCTTCTACGAGCAGTACTTC	CASSLGDTFYEQYF
TRBV7-2	.	.	TRBJ1-2	TGTGCCAGCAGCTTAAATCCCGGACGTGGAACCTATGGCTACACCTTC	CASSLNPGRGTYGYTF
TRBV5-1	.	.	TRBJ2-3	TGCGCCAGCAGCTTGTCGCGGATCGGAGATACGCAGTATTTT	CASSLSRIGDTQYF
TRBV6-6	many	.	TRBJ2-7	TGTGCCAGCAGTTACCAGGCAAGCGAGCAGTACTTC	CASSYQASEQYF
TRBV5-1	few	.	TRBJ2-1	TGCGCCAGCAGCTTGGTCGGCCCAGGGACCTACAATGAGCAGTTCTTC	CASSLVGPGTYNEQFF
TRBV20-1	once	TRBD1	TRBJ2-7	TGCAGTGCTGCCCGGGACAGTACCTCCTACGAGCAGTACTTC	CSAARDSTSYEQYF
TRBV7-9	.	.	TRBJ2-6	TGTGCCAGCAGCCCGCCAGGCGTCCTGACTTTC	CASSPPGVLTF
TRBV4-1	.	.	TRBJ2-7	TGCGCCAGCAGCCAAGATTACCTCGGGACGACCTCCGAGCAGTACTTC	CASSQDYLGTTSEQYF
TRBV24-1	.	TRBD2	TRBJ2-1	TGTGCCACCAGTGATCCCGCAGCGGGGGAGCGGGTAAATGAGCAGTTCTTC	CATSDPAAGERVNEQFF
TRBV19	.	.	TRBJ2-1	TGTGCCAGTAGTTCCGGACAGAGGGCTTACAATGAGCAGTTCTTC	CASSSGQRAYNEQFF
TRBV5-6	few	.	TRBJ1-2	TGTGCCAGCAGCTTGGCCGACAGCAACTATGGCTACACCTTC	CASSLADSNYGYTF
TRBV7-8	.	.	TRBJ2-7	TGTGCCAGCAGCTTGTTTGCCCGGGGGGCCCTCGGATACGAGCAGTACTTC	CASSLFARGALGYEQYF
TRBV29-1	.	.	TRBJ2-1	TGCAGCGTCCGGGCCGGCAGTCAGGAGCAGTTCTTC	CSVRAGSQEQFF
TRBV6-5	.	.	TRBJ1-2	TGCGCCAGCAGTCCTGCCTCGAGAGCCCCGGGCTACACCTTC	CASSPASRAPGYTF
TRBV10-3	.	.	TRBJ1-2	TGTGCCACCCATTCCAGGGCGGGTGGTAACTATGGCTACACCTTC	CATHSRAGGNYGYTF
TRBV15	few	.	TRBJ2-1	TGTGCCACCAGTTTAAGTTTGACAGGTATCAATGAGCAGTTCTTC	CATSLSLTGINEQFF
TRBV5-1	.	TRBD1	TRBJ2-5	TGCGCCAGCAGCCGAACAGGGACAGGGGGTACCGCGGAGACCCAGTACTTC	CASSRTGTGGTAETQYF
TRBV10-1	.	TRBD1	TRBJ2-7	TGCGTCAGCAGTTCCTCCGGGACAGGGGGTTACGAGCAGTACTTC	CVSSSSGTGGYEQYF
TRBV27	.	.	TRBJ2-5	TGTGCCAGCAGCACCGCTATCGGGGAGACCCAGTACTTC	CASSTAIGETQYF
TRBV29-1	.	TRBD1	TRBJ2-2	TGCAGCGTCCCGGGACAGGTTACCGGGGAGCTGTTTTTT	CSVPGQVTGELFF
TRBV6-5	.	.	TRBJ1-3	TGTGCCAGCAGTGACTCGCACTTAAGCACCATATATTTT	CASSDSHLSTIYF
TRBV5-1	.	.	TRBJ2-7	TGCGCCAGCAGCTTAATTGCGGGGTCCTACGAGCAGTACTTC	CASSLIAGSYEQYF
TRBV5-8	.	.	TRBJ2-3	TGTGCCAGCAGCTTGGTACCCACGGGAGATACGCAGTATTTT	CASSLVPTGDTQYF
TRBV5-6	few	.	TRBJ2-3	TGTGCCAGCAGCTTGGATAGGGCAGTCATAGATACGCAGTATTTT	CASSLDRAVIDTQYF